This T cell receptor (beta chain) was observed in a study of beta chain features in type 1 diabetes. Study context: All of the samples together had 85 million to 140 million sorted cells examined.

General study results and limits: The similarity of naive, central memory and Treg TCRB repertoires appeared greater among patients than among healthy donors.

Cells sorted by CD45RO/CCR7/CD25/CD127/CD95/CD27 comprised CD4+ naive, central memory, regulatory and stem cell-like memory cells. Expressed TCRB transcripts were sequenced because the entire RNA isolate underwent reverse transcription. Produced via immunoSEQ multiplex PCR; TCRdb's table is partial and in-frame only. Among about 340,000 clones, approximately 8.2% were seen once, and the ten largest hold around 0.45%. Turning to this clone: The antigen is unknown. The sample has other DNA sequences that encode this CDR3 too.

CDR3 size: 13 residues. Germline values: CDR1 KGHSH, CDR2 LQKENI. V was shortened by 4 bases and J by 1 base, with 7 bases between the two germline ends. The chain is built from TRBV18 and TRBJ1-1, with D tentatively TRBD1 (5 bases). Sequenced sample: central memory CD4+ T cells from blood. The receptor comes from a woman aged 18-29 years in good health. CDR3 sequence reads: CASSQGSNTEAFF. Written as DNA, the CDR3 is TGTGCCAGCTCACAGGGGTCGAACACTGAAGCTTTCTTT.